This TCR beta chain comes out of a study of blood T cells in healthy people across ages. Findings and limits, study-wide: The study found more naive CD4+ cells and higher diversity in long-lived than aged donors. It was found that TCR beta diversity correlated strongly with the percentage of naive T cells.

The second PCR ran about 6 to 12 cycles with a sample-barcoded 5' primer and J-beta primers. MiXCR, run by TCRdb on the 5' RACE reads, gives a single entry per CDR3 protein. The profile shows roughly 720,000 distinct CDR3 sequences, less than 70% of them singletons. The CDR3 covers 15 residues. V lost 1 base and J 2 bases, leaving 11 bases between the germline ends. Germline loops: CDR1 MNHEY, CDR2 SVGAGI. Comment on this clonotype: Its antigen is still unknown.

The receptor's source is a man aged 80 or over in good health. The V call is TRBV6-5, the J call TRBJ2-5; tentatively, D is TRBD1 (5 bases). Sequenced input: blood. This chain's CDR3 is CASSYFGAAQETQYF. Here the CDR3 DNA reads TGTGCCAGCAGTTACTTTGGGGCAGCACAAGAGACCCAGTACTTC.